This T cell receptor beta chain is drawn from a study of T cells and Merkel cell carcinoma outcomes. Findings of the study overall: Merkel cell carcinoma outcomes were reportedly predicted by repertoire and T-cell density.

Trimming stripped 4 bases from V and 0 bases from J, with 10 bases between. CDR1 SGHTA and CDR2 FQGNSA come from the germline V gene. This CDR3 comprises 15 residues. The table came from immunoSEQ multiplex PCR; TCRdb's copy has only in-frame clones and leaves some out. The sample includes thousands of clones, more than 75% of them seen just once. Remarks on this clone: What it binds is not known.

Sequenced: tumor tissue from Merkel cell carcinoma. The chain recombines TRBV7-2 with TRBJ2-1, with D perhaps given as TRBD1 or TRBD2 (5 bases each). The TCR comes from a human donor with Merkel cell carcinoma. CDR3 DNA: TGTGCCAGCAGCTCCGGGGCGTCCTCCTACAATGAGCAGTTCTTC. Encoded protein: CASSSGASSYNEQFF.